Listed below are T cell receptor beta chains from one sample, sequenced in a study of CD8+CD57+ T cells in acquired aplastic anemia. TCRdb re-called the reads with MiXCR, one entry per CDR3 protein. Of approximately 120,000 distinct CDR3 sequences detected, nearly 40% appear once; the ten largest clones hold over 2%. Sequenced material: sorted CD4+, CD8+, or CD8+CD57+ T cells (not recorded which) from PBMCs. These receptor sequences come from a human donor with aplastic anemia. Both conserved end residues are part of each CDR3.

TRBV15	TRBJ2-7	CATSRDRDRGIYEQYF
TRBV4-2	TRBJ1-3	CASSQEWVSGNTIYF
TRBV7-9	TRBJ2-5	CASRKGGGETQYF
TRBV20-1	TRBJ2-5	CSTVQGLETQCF
TRBV20-1	TRBJ2-2	CSARGTGNTGELFF
TRBV20-1	TRBJ2-7	CSARPDRAHEQYF
TRBV7-9	TRBJ2-2	CASSLIVINTGELFF
TRBV12-5	TRBJ1-1	CASGLVRAGGTEAFF
TRBV11-1	TRBJ1-1	CASSLFRNTEAFF
TRBV2	TRBJ1-1	CASSTGLNTEAFF
TRBV7-3	TRBJ2-2	CASSPQNTGELFF
TRBV24-1	TRBJ2-3	CASPSRGDTDTQYF
TRBV6-1	TRBJ2-1	CASTLRGTYNEQLF
TRBV25-1	TRBJ2-5	CASSQRLGGETQYF
TRBV6-1	TRBJ2-1	CASSEDEQFF
TRBV15	TRBJ1-4	CATSRDRNEKLFF
TRBV10-3	TRBJ1-2	CAITDTTSGGYTF
TRBV19	TRBJ2-1	CASSIGGLLYNEQFF
TRBV15	TRBJ2-5	CATSRITEGIQETQYF
TRBV6-2/TRBV6-3	TRBJ2-7	CASRRTGENEQYF
TRBV5-1	TRBJ2-2	CASSEGMNTGELFF
TRBV19	TRBJ1-5	CASSIDLSNQPQHF
TRBV7-9	TRBJ1-2	CASSPGTGGNNGYTF
TRBV3-1	TRBJ1-1	CASSHREPLSTEAFF
TRBV20-1	TRBJ1-2	CSAPSGEANYGYTF
TRBV28	TRBJ1-5	CASSTPGTGNQPQHF
TRBV5-6	TRBJ2-7	CASSKISGGARYEQYF
TRBV20-1	TRBJ1-6	CSATAGSTYNPPLHF
TRBV7-2	TRBJ2-5	CASSLVKETQYF
TRBV19	TRBJ1-2	CASSIVGWGYGYTF
TRBV10-1	TRBJ2-1	CASSELSEGGQFF
TRBV7-8	TRBJ1-6	CASSLETGSAYNSPLHF
TRBV6-1	TRBJ2-1	CASSEARGGRYNEQFF
TRBV5-1	TRBJ1-1	CASSDTGGTTEAFF
TRBV28	TRBJ1-2	CASSPRVNYGYTF
TRBV2	TRBJ1-5	CATQGTRRPQHF
TRBV10-3	TRBJ1-5	CAIRGDRVVQPQHF
TRBV9	TRBJ1-4	CASSVGDGGDEKLFF
TRBV10-2	TRBJ2-7	CASSESTGIYEQYF
TRBV15	TRBJ1-1	CATSLSGGNTEAFF
TRBV7-8	TRBJ2-7	CASSPDRGYEQYF
TRBV19	TRBJ2-6	CASSPRDSGKRLGANVLTF
TRBV7-2	TRBJ2-3	CASGERYTQYF
TRBV4-2	TRBJ2-1	CASSRMAGGDNEQFF
TRBV9	TRBJ2-7	CASNGGESYEQYF
TRBV29-1	TRBJ1-1	CSVGGQAENTEAFF